Below are 18 T cell receptor beta chains sequenced from a single sample in a study of molecular identifiers for immune sequencing clone quantification. TCRdb reprocessed the PCR reads with MiXCR, giving one entry per CDR3 protein. Among 35,000 or so distinct CDR3 sequences listed, 15% to 20% were seen once. Material: naive CD8+ T cells from blood, with Jurkat cell RNA spiked in. Subset in this sample: FACS-sorted CD8+CD4-CCR7+CD45RA+ naive T cells. The receptors stem from a human donor in good health. Some libraries in this study had Jurkat cell RNA spiked in.

The chain joins TRBV7-3 to TRBJ2-5; the D call may be TRBD1 or TRBD2 (5 bases each). The CDR3 length is 15 residues. Germline V CDR1 and CDR2: SGHTA, FQGTGA. Trimming cost V 4 bases and J 2 bases, with 14 bases left between them. The CDR3: CASSYHMGPQETQYF. The DNA for the CDR3 is TGTGCCAGCAGCTACCATATGGGACCTCAAGAGACCCAGTACTTC.

A remark on this clonotype: A much larger clone is a single base away; this may be a read error. The chain carries TRBV19 and TRBJ1-1, with no clear D. The germline CDR1 and CDR2 sequences are LNHDA and SQIVND (reference sequence). V lost 11 bases and J 6 bases, leaving 13 bases between the germline ends. The CDR3 extends over 11 amino acids. CDR3 DNA sequence: TGTGCCGGTGGCGGACTTTCTGAAGCTTTCTTT. This sequence encodes CAGGGLSEAFF.

To note about this clonotype: This is likely a read error, given that the CDR3 carries no conserved phenylalanine or tryptophan at its end. Because the CDR3's place on the DNA is in doubt, the DNA is left out and the CDR3 is given as listed by TCRdb. This chain links TRBV28 with TRBJ2-7. The CDR3 region is 15 residues in length, termini included. CDR1 is MDHEN, CDR2 SYDVKM, per germline. The CDR3 sequence is CASSPTAGSSYERYL.

Within the sample, this clonotype is medium-sized. V is TRBV4-1 and J is TRBJ2-3, with TRBD1 as a possible D gene (5 bases). The V gene lost 3 bases and the J gene lost 5 bases, with 12 bases spanning the gap. The CDR3 loop spans 14 amino acids. CDR1 MGHRA and CDR2 YSYEKL come from the germline V gene. The CDR3: CASSHGQGGDTQYF. The CDR3 nucleotides read TGCGCCAGCAGCCACGGGCAGGGCGGAGATACGCAGTATTTT.

This clonotype was detected ten times or more. The germline gene is not matched at one end of the junction; a read error may be the cause. The rearrangement links TRBV6-2 or TRBV6-3 to TRBJ2-7; no clear D gene. The V gene's germline CDR1 is MNHEY and CDR2 SVGEGT. The CDR3 sequence is 16 residues long. CDR3 DNA sequence: TGTGCCAGCAGTAAAGTACTAAGTGGCAGTCTCTACGAGCAGTGCTTC. It is translated as CASSKVLSGSLYEQCF.

This clonotype occurred many times. The chain joins TRBV28 to TRBJ2-7; 9 bases match TRBD1. There are 15 residues in the CDR3. The V gene end was trimmed by 5 bases and the J gene end by 2 bases; junction bases not matched to a gene: 7. Germline lookup yields CDR1 MDHEN and CDR2 SYDVKM. The CDR3 sequence: CASSTRTGATYEQYF. The CDR3 nucleotides are TGTGCCAGCAGTACCAGGACAGGGGCCACCTACGAGCAGTACTTC.

This chain links TRBV4-2 with TRBJ2-7, with 9 positions matching TRBD1. The CDR3 contains 16 residues. V lost 0 bases, J lost 2 bases, and 5 bases stayed unmatched. Germline V gene sequence: CDR1 LGHNA, CDR2 YNFKEQ. CDR3: CASSQDPGQGTYEQYF. Here the CDR3 DNA reads TGTGCCAGCAGCCAAGATCCGGGACAGGGCACCTACGAGCAGTACTTC.

By its share, this clonotype is medium-sized. The chain couples TRBV27 to TRBJ2-5; TRBD2 aligns across 7 bases. Germline V gene lookup returns CDR1 MNHEY and CDR2 SMNVEV (reference sequence). This CDR3 is 15 amino acids long. The V and J ends lost 3 bases and 6 bases, in that order; junction bases with no gene match: 10. In DNA, the CDR3 is TGTGCCAGCAGTTTTCTGGGGGAGGGCCTCCAGACCCAGTACTTC. It translates to CASSFLGEGLQTQYF.

This clonotype showed up many times. The chain has TRBV30 and TRBJ2-3; D is undetermined. CDR1 and CDR2 from the germline V gene are GTSNPN and SVGIG (reference sequence). The V gene lost 2 bases and the J gene lost 4 bases, with 7 bases spanning the gap. The CDR3 has 12 amino acids. The CDR3 sequence is CAWSRLSDTQYF. CDR3 bases: TGTGCCTGGAGTCGGCTTTCAGATACGCAGTATTTT. Full variable domain (remainder filled in from reference TRBV30 and TRBJ2-3): SQTIHQWPATLVQPVGSPLSLECTVEGTSNPNLYWYRQAAGRGLQLLFYSVGIGQISSEVPQNLSASRPQDRQFILSSKKLLLSDSGFYLCAWSRLSDTQYFGPGTRLTVL.

At least ten counts were recorded for this clonotype. This chain uses TRBV7-7 with TRBJ2-7; D is ambiguous. Germline CDR1 is SSHAT and CDR2 is FNYEAQ (reference sequence). V lost 0 bases to trimming and J lost 4 bases, with 7 bases between them. There are 13 residues in the CDR3. The CDR3 region has the DNA TGTGCCAGCAGCTTAGCCCAAGGTTACGAGCAGTACTTC. Residues: CASSLAQGYEQYF. The variable domain in full, completed from reference TRBV7-7 and TRBJ2-7, reads GAGVSQSPRYKVTKRGQDVTLRCDPISSHATLYWYQQALGQGPEFLTYFNYEAQPDKSGLPSDRFSAERPEGSISTLTIQRTEQRDSAMYRCASSLAQGYEQYFGPGTRLTVT.

This clonotype was detected many times. The rearrangement joins TRBV7-8 to TRBJ2-3; D tentatively reads TRBD1 or TRBD2 (5 bases each). This CDR3 has 14 residues. V was cut by 5 bases and J by 0 bases, with 9 bases left in between. CDR1 and CDR2 (germline): SGHVS, FQNEAQ. The CDR3 DNA reads TGTGCCAGCAGCCGGGACCTAAGCACAGATACGCAGTATTTT. It translates to CASSRDLSTDTQYF.

About this clonotype: Given the absence of the conserved phenylalanine or tryptophan at the CDR3 end, a read error is likely. The chain combines TRBV12-3 or TRBV12-4 with TRBJ2-3; perhaps TRBD2 as D (5 bases). The ends were cut back, 3 bases at V and 8 bases at J, with 6 bases in the middle. The length of the CDR3 is 11 residues. The CDR3 sequence: CASSFGSTQYS. The CDR3 bases are TGTGCCAGCAGTTTTGGGAGTACGCAGTATTCT.

This clonotype was seen repeatedly, ten times or more. The chain employs TRBV20-1 and TRBJ2-3, with 10 bases aligning to TRBD1. The CDR3 sequence is 18 residues long. Per the germline V gene, CDR1 is DFQATT and CDR2 is SNEGSKA (reference sequence). The V and J ends lost 1 base and 4 bases, in that order; junction bases with no gene match: 14. The CDR3 nucleotides read TGCAGTGCTAGAGGGGAACGGGACAGGGGTTTGGACGCAGATACGCAGTATTTT. This sequence encodes CSARGERDRGLDADTQYF.

The sample holds many counts of this clonotype. The chain combines TRBV28 with TRBJ2-7; D call uncertain. Germline assignment: CDR1 MDHEN and CDR2 SYDVKM. V lost 5 bases, J lost 0 bases, and 8 bases lay in between. The CDR3 loop spans 13 amino acids. As DNA, the CDR3 is TGTGCCAGCAGTGTCCCGAGCTCCTACGAGCAGTACTTC. It codes for CASSVPSSYEQYF.

There are many counts of this clonotype. The genes are TRBV6-5 and TRBJ2-3, with 9 nucleotides matching TRBD2. V trimming: 0 bases; J trimming: 6 bases; junction bases outside the gene matches: 7. CDR1 is MNHEY, CDR2 SVGAGI, per germline. The CDR3 runs 16 residues. DNA of the CDR3: TGTGCCAGCAGTTACTCCGGCGGGGGGGCCGGGGATACGCAGTATTTT. This encodes CASSYSGGGAGDTQYF.

The chain joins TRBV19 to TRBJ2-3, with a weak D call TRBD2 (6 bases). The V gene lost 3 bases and the J gene lost 0 bases, with 13 bases spanning the gap. The germline V gene encodes CDR1 LNHDA and CDR2 SQIVND (reference sequence). The CDR3 totals 16 residues. The CDR3: CASSIGAGSSTDTQYF. The CDR3 DNA sequence: TGTGCCAGTAGTATCGGGGCGGGGTCTAGCACAGATACGCAGTATTTT.

This clonotype was seen repeatedly, ten times or more. V and J are TRBV27 and TRBJ2-7; 8 bases agree with TRBD1. The CDR3 contains 13 residues. V lost 0 bases to trimming and J lost 10 bases; unmatched junction nucleotides: 5. Germline V gene sequence: CDR1 MNHEY, CDR2 SMNVEV (reference sequence). CDR3 nucleotide sequence: TGTGCCAGCAGTTTATCGTCGGACAGGGTACAGTACTTC. Its protein is CASSLSSDRVQYF.

This clonotype appeared many times. An end of the junction differs from the germline gene, which may be a read error. This chain links TRBV13 with TRBJ2-3; TRBD1 matches at 7 bases. The CDR3 spans 14 residues. Germline lookup yields CDR1 PRHDT and CDR2 FYEKMQ (reference sequence). Here the CDR3 DNA reads TGTGCCAACAGCTTGGGACAGCTCACAGATACGCAGTATTTT. Translated, it gives CANSLGQLTDTQYF.